This entry lists 9 T cell receptor beta chains sequenced from one sample in a study of regulatory T cells in long-lasting Graves disease. Sequencing libraries for TCR beta were prepared with iRepertoire HTBI primers and Arm-PCR of CDR3 regions. In TCRdb, the multiplex PCR reads were re-called with MiXCR into one record per CDR3 protein. The sample lists 450,000 to 500,000 distinct CDR3 sequences, around 15% seen once, with approximately 12% in the top ten. Time point indicated: newly diagnosed GD, antithyroid drugs for less than 3 months. RNA isolated from PBMCs was used to make the TCR library. These data also formed part of another study, on T cells in Graves' hyperthyroidism and ophthalmopathy.

The sample was peripheral blood mononuclear cells (PBMCs), taken at new diagnosis, from a patient treated with antithyroid drugs. These receptors were collected from a middle-aged man with Graves disease.

In this sample, this clonotype turned up a few times. The chain is built from TRBV30 and TRBJ2-1, with 10 bases identical to TRBD2. The CDR3 has 15 amino acids. Germline lookup yields CDR1 GTSNPN and CDR2 SVGIG (reference sequence). J was trimmed by 8 bases and V by 2 bases; bases with no gene match: 9. CDR3 sequence: CAWSYSGRLVDEQFF. CDR3 bases: TGTGCCTGGAGTTATAGCGGGAGGTTGGTCGATGAGCAGTTCTTC.

This clonotype was seen ten or more times. J is TRBJ2-6 and V is TRBV7-3, with unresolved D. Germline V gene data show CDR1 as SGHTA and CDR2 as FQGTGA. The CDR3 covers 14 residues. Between the trimmed V and J ends, which lost 4 bases and 0 bases, there was a span of 4 bases. CDR3 amino acids: CASSSFSGANVLTF. The DNA of the CDR3 is TGTGCCAGCAGCTCTTTCTCTGGGGCCAACGTCCTGACTTTC.

This clonotype has a count of ten or more. V is TRBV7-3 and J is TRBJ2-1; 8 bases agree with TRBD2. After removal of 8 bases from V and 4 bases from J, the junction contained 1 base not matched to a gene. The V gene's germline CDR1 is SGHTA and CDR2 FQGTGA. The CDR3 loop spans 12 amino acids. This CDR3 is CASAGGYNEQFF. The CDR3 nucleotides read TGTGCCAGCGCGGGAGGTTACAATGAGCAGTTCTTC.

Points on this clonotype: Just one base apart from a much larger clone, this may be a read error. The chain joins TRBV6-5 to TRBJ2-7; D remains unclear. Trimming took 0 bases from V and 12 from J, leaving 21 bases between them. This CDR3 has 15 residues. Germline CDR1 is MNHEY and CDR2 is SVGAGI. Here the CDR3 reads CASSYSAGRSFDMYF. CDR3 nucleotide sequence: TGTGCCAGCAGTTACTCGGCCGGCAGATCCTTCGACATGTACTTC.

Ten or more counts support this clonotype. The chain joins TRBV27 to TRBJ2-1, with D unclear. Germline V CDR1 and CDR2: MNHEY, SMNVEV (reference sequence). Trimming took off 2 bases at V and 8 bases at J, with 10 bases between the two ends. The CDR3 sequence is 13 residues long. For the CDR3, the DNA is TGTGCCAGCAGTTTAAACGGCGAGTATGAGCAGTTCTTC. Translation gives CASSLNGEYEQFF.

Comments on this clonotype: With a much larger clone just one base away, this may be a read error. The genes are TRBV27 and TRBJ2-1, with D maybe TRBD2 (5 bases). Germline V gives CDR1 MNHEY, CDR2 SMNVEV (reference sequence). CDR3 length equals 16 residues. The CDR3 protein is CASSLTKRRAYNEQLF. CDR3 in DNA: TGTGCCAGCAGTTTAACAAAGCGGAGAGCCTACAATGAGCAGCTCTTC.

A few counts support this clonotype. J is TRBJ1-5 and V is TRBV6-1; D possibly corresponds to TRBD1 (6 bases). The V and J ends lost 5 bases and 5 bases respectively, with 16 bases between them. The CDR3 length is 15 residues. In germline, CDR1 is MNHNS, CDR2 SASEGT. This CDR3 is CASSRTGRPDQPQHF. CDR3 nucleotide sequence: TGTGCCAGCAGTCGCACAGGGAGGCCGGATCAGCCCCAGCATTTT.

This sequence joins TRBV11-3 and TRBJ2-1, with D hard to call. Trimming took off 5 bases at V and 9 bases at J, with 29 bases between the two ends. Germline loops: CDR1 SGHNT, CDR2 YENEEA. The CDR3 extends over 18 amino acids. The CDR3: CASSRLPPGPSRSSEQFF. The CDR3 DNA is TGTGCCAGCAGCCGCCTCCCCCCCGGGCCTTCTAGGAGTTCTGAGCAGTTCTTC.

This clonotype was found many times. The rearrangement uses TRBV18 and TRBJ2-3; D is perhaps TRBD1 (6 bases). V lost 5 bases to trimming and J lost 0 bases, with 6 bases between them. The CDR3 length is 13 residues. Germline-derived CDR1 and CDR2 are KGHSH and LQKENI. Here the CDR3 reads CASSTGSTDTQYF. CDR3 sequence (DNA): TGTGCCAGCTCAACAGGGAGCACAGATACGCAGTATTTT.